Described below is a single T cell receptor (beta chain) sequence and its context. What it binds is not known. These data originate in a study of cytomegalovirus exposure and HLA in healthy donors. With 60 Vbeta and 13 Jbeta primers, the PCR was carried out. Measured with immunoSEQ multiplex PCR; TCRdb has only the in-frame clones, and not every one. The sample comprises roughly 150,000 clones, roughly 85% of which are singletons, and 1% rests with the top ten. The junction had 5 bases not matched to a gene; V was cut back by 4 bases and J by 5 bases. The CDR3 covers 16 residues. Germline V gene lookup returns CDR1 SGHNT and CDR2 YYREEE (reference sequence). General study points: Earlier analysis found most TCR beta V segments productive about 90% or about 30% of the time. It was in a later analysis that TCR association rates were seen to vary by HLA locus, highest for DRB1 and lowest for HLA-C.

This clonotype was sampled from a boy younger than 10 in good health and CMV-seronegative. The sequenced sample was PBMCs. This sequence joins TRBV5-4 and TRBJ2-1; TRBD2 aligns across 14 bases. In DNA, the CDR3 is TGTGCCAGCAGCCCGGGACTAGCGGGGGCGCACAATGAGCAGTTCTTC. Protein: CASSPGLAGAHNEQFF.